The present T cell receptor beta chain was sequenced within a study of blood T cell repertoires in COVID-19. Adults between roughly 18 and 100 years of age took part from about two dozen US areas. Allocation to cohorts depended on clinical history reported by the participants. Original data processing: Scientists estimated how many nucleated cells there were by amplifying reference gene primers. The table came from immunoSEQ multiplex PCR; TCRdb's copy has only in-frame clones and leaves some out. The DNA gave D and trimming, while V, J and clone size come from that table. The profile shows 400,000 to 500,000 clones, approximately 91% of them singletons. Per the germline V gene, CDR1 is LGHNT and CDR2 is FRNRAP. CDR3 length: 14 residues. The germline V and J ends were trimmed by 3 bases and 5 bases, with 11 bases remaining between them.

The sequenced sample was PBMCs or T cells enriched from blood (not recorded which). The origin of this receptor is a woman under 30 who had been exposed to COVID-19. The chain has TRBV12-5 and TRBJ2-1, with a weak D call TRBD2 (6 bases). The CDR3, as DNA: TGTGCTAGTGGTTTCGGCGGGACCCACAATGAGCAGTTCTTC. Protein sequence: CASGFGGTHNEQFF. Supplemented by reference TRBV12-5 and TRBJ2-1, the full variable domain reads DARVTQTPRHKVTEMGQEVTMRCQPILGHNTVFWYRQTMMQGLELLAYFRNRAPLDDSGMPKDRFSAEMPDATLATLKIQPSEPRDSAVYFCASGFGGTHNEQFFGPGTRLTVL.